The 24 T cell receptor beta chains below were found in one sample sequenced in a study of T cell responses to AZD1222 COVID-19 vaccine (dated by TCRdb to the early 2020s). The library was built by means of the immunoSEQ multiplex PCR assay. The immuneACCESS repertoire file appears here via TCRdb, limited to in-frame rearrangements. These files lack a portion of the clones; in checked studies, under half of the deficit traces to unresolved V genes, and the cause of the others is not known. The sample contains 160,000 or so clones, 70% to 90% of them found a single time. The biggest ten clones account for 4% to 5.5% of the sample. The time point label for this specimen denotes: about 28 days (+/-7) after the second vaccine dose. The sample here was peripheral blood, taken 28 days after the second AZD1222 dose. The receptors were sampled from an adult who received the AZD1222 COVID-19 vaccine.

V usage is TRBV20-1 and J usage is TRBJ1-5; D unresolved. Germline V gives CDR1 DFQATT, CDR2 SNEGSKA (reference sequence). V was cut by 6 bases and J by 0 bases, with 3 bases left in between. The CDR3 runs to 11 residues. CDR3 nucleotides: TGCAGTGCGGGTAGCAATCAGCCCCAGCATTTT. It codes for CSAGSNQPQHF.

The chain employs TRBV7-9 and TRBJ2-5; D gene uncertain. Per germline, CDR1 SEHNR and CDR2 FQNEAQ (reference sequence). V was shortened by 2 bases and J by 4 bases, with 5 bases between the two germline ends. This CDR3 has 12 amino acids. Here the CDR3 reads CASSLQTETQYF. CDR3 coding DNA: TGTGCCAGCAGCTTACAAACAGAGACCCAGTACTTC. Full variable domain (outside the CDR3, taken from reference TRBV7-9 and TRBJ2-5): DTGVSQNPRHKITKRGQNVTFRCDPISEHNRLYWYRQTLGQGPEFLTYFQNEAQLEKSRLLSDRFSAERPKGSFSTLEIQRTEQGDSAMYLCASSLQTETQYFGPGTRLLVL.

This clone was picked up a small number of times. The chain joins TRBV16 to TRBJ1-1; D remains ambiguous. V gave up 2 bases and J gave up 8 bases, with 9 bases separating them. The germline CDR1 and CDR2 sequences are KGHSY and FQNENV. This CDR3 spans 12 amino acids. The CDR3, as DNA: TGTGCCAGCAGCCAAGCTCGGTTAGAAGCTTTCTTT. Its translation: CASSQARLEAFF.

Only one count was recorded for this clone. This chain uses TRBV3-1 (or the pseudogene TRBV3-2) with TRBJ1-2; D gene ambiguous. The CDR3 covers 15 residues. Per the germline V gene, CDR1 is LGHDT and CDR2 is YNNKEL (reference sequence). Trimming cost V 1 base and J 2 bases, with 11 bases left between them. In DNA, the CDR3 is TGTGCCAGCAGCCAAGGGCGCACAACAAACTATGGCTACACCTTC. Its translation is CASSQGRTTNYGYTF.

The chain couples TRBV5-1 to TRBJ2-4; no clear D. This CDR3 has 15 amino acids. The germline V gene encodes CDR1 SGHRS and CDR2 YFSETQ. The V gene lost 4 bases and the J gene lost 1 base, with 12 bases spanning the gap. CDR3 in amino acids: CASSPYYGAKNIQYF. CDR3 DNA: TGCGCCAGCAGCCCTTACTATGGCGCCAAAAACATTCAGTACTTC.

V usage is TRBV7-2 and J usage is TRBJ1-2; D call uncertain. Germline values: CDR1 SGHTA, CDR2 FQGNSA. V lost 1 base and J 8 bases, leaving 11 bases between the germline ends. The CDR3 extends over 13 amino acids. The CDR3 is CASSLEARRGYTF. CDR3 nucleotides: TGTGCCAGCAGCTTAGAGGCAAGGCGGGGCTACACCTTC. The entire variable domain, with the rest obtained from reference TRBV7-2 and TRBJ1-2, is as follows: GAGVSQSPSNKVTEKGKDVELRCDPISGHTALYWYRQSLGQGLEFLIYFQGNSAPDKSGLPSDRFSAERTGGSVSTLTIQRTQQEDSAVYLCASSLEARRGYTFGSGTRLTVV.

The sample holds one count of this clone. The chain is built from TRBV19 and TRBJ2-1, with 12 positions matching TRBD2. Germline lookup yields CDR1 LNHDA and CDR2 SQIVND (reference sequence). This CDR3 is 14 amino acids long. V was pared by 10 bases and J by 9 bases, with 10 bases of the junction left unmatched. CDR3 nucleotide sequence: TGTGCCACCGTACGACTAGCGGGGGCGGGTGAGCAGTTCTTC. It yields the protein CATVRLAGAGEQFF.

The rearrangement links TRBV20-1 to TRBJ2-7, with a tentative D call TRBD2 (6 bases). The V and J ends lost 3 bases and 5 bases respectively, with 26 bases between them. The V gene's germline CDR1 is DFQATT and CDR2 SNEGSKA (reference sequence). This CDR3 region has 17 residues. The CDR3 nucleotides read TGCAGTGCTAGTGAGGGCAGCGGGCTGGCCTCCCTCCACGAGCAGTACTTC. It is translated as CSASEGSGLASLHEQYF.

V usage is TRBV4-1 and J usage is TRBJ2-2; 14 bases match TRBD2. Germline V gives CDR1 MGHRA, CDR2 YSYEKL. This CDR3 has 17 amino acids. Trimming took 9 bases from V and 6 from J; bases not matched to a gene: 12. The CDR3 loop reads CASTWTSGGNRPGELFF. The CDR3 region has the DNA TGCGCCAGTACGTGGACTAGCGGGGGGAACCGGCCCGGGGAGCTGTTTTTT.

This clone was observed a few times. The chain combines TRBV10-1 with TRBJ1-2, with D possibly being TRBD1 (5 bases). Germline CDR1 and CDR2: WNHNN and SYGVQD (reference sequence). V lost 3 bases and J 7 bases, leaving 12 bases between the germline ends. The CDR3 consists of 13 residues. The CDR3 sequence is CASSDGRGAGYTF. As DNA, the CDR3 is TGCGCCAGCAGTGACGGGAGGGGTGCTGGCTACACCTTC.

The gene calls are TRBV19 and TRBJ1-2; D perhaps matches TRBD1 (5 bases). From germline, CDR1 is LNHDA and CDR2 SQIVND (reference sequence). The CDR3 spans 15 residues. V lost 4 bases and J 4 bases, leaving 16 bases between the germline ends. CDR3 DNA sequence: TGTGCCAGTAGTAATGCGTACCCTAGGGGCTATGGCTACACCTTC. Translation: CASSNAYPRGYGYTF. The full variable domain, completed using reference TRBV19 and TRBJ1-2, is DGGITQSPKYLFRKEGQNVTLSCEQNLNHDAMYWYRQDPGQGLRLIYYSQIVNDFQKGDIAEGYSVSREKKESFPLTVTSAQKNPTAFYLCASSNAYPRGYGYTFGSGTRLTVV.

The chain is built from TRBV4-2 and TRBJ1-1, with TRBD1 as a possible D gene (5 bases). CDR3 length: 15 residues. The ends were cut back, 4 bases at V and 8 bases at J, with 20 bases in the middle. CDR1 is LGHNA, CDR2 YNFKEQ, per germline. CDR3 bases: TGTGCCAGCAGCCCCCTAGAAACGGGGCGGCCCGAAGCTTTCTTT. Translation: CASSPLETGRPEAFF.

The rearrangement uses TRBV7-9 and TRBJ2-4, with a possible D match to TRBD2 (5 bases). Trimming removed 2 bases from V and 0 bases from J, with 11 bases in between. In germline, CDR1 is SEHNR, CDR2 FQNEAQ (reference sequence). This CDR3 region has 16 residues. The CDR3 spells CASSLLSREAKNIQYF. DNA of the CDR3: TGTGCCAGCAGCTTACTTTCCCGGGAAGCCAAAAACATTCAGTACTTC.

V and J are TRBV4-2 and TRBJ1-2; D gene ambiguous. CDR3 length equals 19 residues. V was cut by 2 bases and J by 5 bases, with 27 bases left in between. Germline V lookup: CDR1 LGHNA, CDR2 YNFKEQ. The CDR3 DNA reads as TGTGCCAGCAGCCAATTCGACATGAAGGGAACCTCACCCTATTATGGCTACACCTTC. The encoded protein is CASSQFDMKGTSPYYGYTF.

This clone was seen a single time. This chain joins TRBV30 and TRBJ1-4, with a possible D match to TRBD1 (6 bases). The germline V gene encodes CDR1 GTSNPN and CDR2 SVGIG (reference sequence). Between the trimmed V and J ends, which lost 5 bases and 6 bases, there was a span of 16 bases. The CDR3 has 14 amino acids. CDR3 loop: CAWLPQGLDEKLFF. CDR3 in DNA: TGTGCCTGGTTGCCACAGGGTCTCGATGAAAAACTGTTTTTT.

This chain uses TRBV7-9 with TRBJ2-7; D may be TRBD1 or TRBD2 (5 bases each). Germline CDR1 and CDR2: SEHNR and FQNEAQ (reference sequence). Trimming took off 7 bases at V and 1 base at J, with 14 bases between the two ends. The length of the CDR3 is 14 residues. In nucleotides, the CDR3 is TGTGCCAGCACCCACCGGGACGGGTCCTACGAGCAGTACTTC. It encodes CASTHRDGSYEQYF.

This chain uses TRBV7-2 with TRBJ2-5, with unresolved D. The germline V gene has CDR1 SGHTA and CDR2 FQGNSA. The V and J ends lost 5 bases and 5 bases respectively, with 18 bases between them. This CDR3 region has 15 residues. In nucleotides, the CDR3 is TGTGCCAGCAGCCCCCTCGGCAGCGTGGGGGAGACCCAGTACTTC. Amino acids: CASSPLGSVGETQYF.

This sequence joins TRBV28 and TRBJ1-5; D is unresolved. With 10 bases removed from V and 1 base from J, the gap between germline ends came to 8 bases. CDR3 size: 12 residues. Germline CDR1 and CDR2: MDHEN and SYDVKM. The CDR3 coding sequence is TGTGCCATCAGAACGAGCAATCAGCCCCAGCATTTT. Translation gives CAIRTSNQPQHF.

The chain links TRBV10-1 to TRBJ2-7; 8 nucleotides agree with TRBD2. Germline CDR1 WNHNN, CDR2 SYGVQD (reference sequence). With V trimmed by 6 bases and J by 0 bases, 4 bases remained unmatched. CDR3 size: 14 residues. CDR3 loop: CASSGGADSYEQYF. The CDR3 DNA reads TGCGCCAGCAGCGGGGGGGCCGACTCCTACGAGCAGTACTTC.

The chain couples TRBV7-9 to TRBJ1-1; no definite D call. V lost 3 bases to trimming and J lost 0 bases, with 8 bases between them. Germline lookup yields CDR1 SEHNR and CDR2 FQNEAQ (reference sequence). The CDR3 is 14 residues long. This CDR3 is CASSFKPVNTEAFF. CDR3 nucleotides: TGTGCCAGCAGCTTCAAACCCGTGAACACTGAAGCTTTCTTT.

DNA of the CDR3: TGTGCCAGTAGTATTGCGAACACCGGGGAGCTGTTTTTT. Its translation: CASSIANTGELFF. The V gene is TRBV19, the J gene TRBJ2-2; D remains unclear. CDR3 size: 13 residues. Germline assignment: CDR1 LNHDA and CDR2 SQIVND (reference sequence). Trimming took 3 bases from V and 0 from J, leaving 2 bases between them.

This clone has a handful of counts. The chain uses TRBV20-1 and TRBJ2-7; TRBD1 matches at 8 bases. There are 11 residues in the CDR3. J was trimmed by 12 bases and V by 4 bases; bases with no gene match: 8. Germline V gene sequence: CDR1 DFQATT, CDR2 SNEGSKA (reference sequence). Here the CDR3 reads CSAMDRAFPYF. For the CDR3, the DNA is TGCAGTGCTATGGACAGGGCGTTCCCGTACTTC.

The genes are TRBV11-2 and TRBJ2-7; 7 bases fit TRBD1. The junction had 6 bases not matched to a gene; V was cut back by 3 bases and J by 1 base. Germline V gene data show CDR1 as SGHAT and CDR2 as FQNNGV. CDR3 length: 15 residues. The chain's CDR3 is CASSFSRGQSYEQYF. DNA for the CDR3: TGTGCCAGCAGCTTTAGCCGGGGACAGTCCTACGAGCAGTACTTC. Supplemented by reference TRBV11-2 and TRBJ2-7, the full variable domain reads EAGVAQSPRYKIIEKRQSVAFWCNPISGHATLYWYQQILGQGPKLLIQFQNNGVVDDSQLPKDRFSAERLKGVDSTLKIQPAKLEDSAVYLCASSFSRGQSYEQYFGPGTRLTVT.

The chain uses TRBV4-2 and TRBJ1-4, with D possibly matching TRBD1 (5 bases). This CDR3 region has 17 residues. Germline-derived CDR1 and CDR2 are LGHNA and YNFKEQ. V was pared by 4 bases and J by 0 bases, with 15 bases between. The CDR3 coding sequence is TGTGCCAGCAGCCCGGGGGGAACCATTGCAACTAATGAAAAACTGTTTTTT. It specifies CASSPGGTIATNEKLFF.